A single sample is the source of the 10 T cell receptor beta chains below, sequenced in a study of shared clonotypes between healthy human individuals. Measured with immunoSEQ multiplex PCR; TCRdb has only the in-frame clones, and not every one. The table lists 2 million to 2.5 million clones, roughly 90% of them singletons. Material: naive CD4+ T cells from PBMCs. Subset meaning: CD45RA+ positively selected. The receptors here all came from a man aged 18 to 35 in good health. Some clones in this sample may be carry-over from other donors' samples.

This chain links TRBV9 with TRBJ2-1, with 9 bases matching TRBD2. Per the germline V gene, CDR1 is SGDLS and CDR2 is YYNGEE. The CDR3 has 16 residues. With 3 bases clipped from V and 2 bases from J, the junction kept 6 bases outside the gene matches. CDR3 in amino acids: CASSALSGSTYNEQFF. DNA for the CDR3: TGTGCCAGCAGCGCCCTTAGCGGGAGCACCTACAATGAGCAGTTCTTC.

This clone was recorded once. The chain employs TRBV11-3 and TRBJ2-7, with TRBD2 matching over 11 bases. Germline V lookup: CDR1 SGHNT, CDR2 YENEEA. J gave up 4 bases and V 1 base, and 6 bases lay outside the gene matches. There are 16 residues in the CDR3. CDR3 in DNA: TGTGCCAGCAGCTTAGCGGGGACTAGCGGAGCGTACGAGCAGTACTTC. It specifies CASSLAGTSGAYEQYF.

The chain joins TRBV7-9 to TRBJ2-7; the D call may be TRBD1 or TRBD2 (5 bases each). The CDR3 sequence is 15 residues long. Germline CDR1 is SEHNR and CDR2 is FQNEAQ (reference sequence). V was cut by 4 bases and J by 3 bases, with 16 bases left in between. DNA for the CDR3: TGTGCCAGCAGCTCGAACCGGGACCGAGTCTACGAGCAGTACTTC. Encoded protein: CASSSNRDRVYEQYF. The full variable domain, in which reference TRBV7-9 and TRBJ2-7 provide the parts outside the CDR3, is DTGVSQNPRHKITKRGQNVTFRCDPISEHNRLYWYRQTLGQGPEFLTYFQNEAQLEKSRLLSDRFSAERPKGSFSTLEIQRTEQGDSAMYLCASSSNRDRVYEQYFGPGTRLTVT.

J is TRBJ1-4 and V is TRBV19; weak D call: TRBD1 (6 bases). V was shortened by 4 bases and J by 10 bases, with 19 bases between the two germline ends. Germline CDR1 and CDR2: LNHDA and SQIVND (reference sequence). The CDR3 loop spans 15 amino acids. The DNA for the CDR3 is TGTGCCAGTAGTACGAAAACCCCGACAGGCGTAAAACTGTTTTTT. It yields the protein CASSTKTPTGVKLFF.

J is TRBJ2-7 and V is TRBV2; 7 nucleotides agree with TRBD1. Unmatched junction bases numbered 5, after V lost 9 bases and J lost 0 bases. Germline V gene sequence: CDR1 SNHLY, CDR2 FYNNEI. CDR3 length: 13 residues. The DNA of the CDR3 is TGTGCCAGTACCCGGGACAGCTCCTACGAGCAGTACTTC. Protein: CASTRDSSYEQYF.

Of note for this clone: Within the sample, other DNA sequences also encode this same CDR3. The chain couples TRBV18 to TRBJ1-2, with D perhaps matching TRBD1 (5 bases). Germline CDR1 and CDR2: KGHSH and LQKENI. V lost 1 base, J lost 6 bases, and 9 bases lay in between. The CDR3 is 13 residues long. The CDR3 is CASSPLTGDGYTF. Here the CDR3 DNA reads TGTGCCAGCTCACCACTCACAGGCGATGGCTACACCTTC.

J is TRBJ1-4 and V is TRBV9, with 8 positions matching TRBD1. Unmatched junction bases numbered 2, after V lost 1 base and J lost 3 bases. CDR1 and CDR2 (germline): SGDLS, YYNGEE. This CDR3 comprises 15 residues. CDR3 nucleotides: TGTGCCAGCAGCGTACAGGGGGCGTCTAATGAAAAACTGTTTTTT. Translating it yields CASSVQGASNEKLFF.

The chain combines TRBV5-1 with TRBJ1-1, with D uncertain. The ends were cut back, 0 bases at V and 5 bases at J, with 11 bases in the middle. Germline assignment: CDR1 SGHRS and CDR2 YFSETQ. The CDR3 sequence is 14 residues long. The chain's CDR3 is CASSLEPRLTEAFF. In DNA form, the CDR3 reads TGCGCCAGCAGCTTGGAACCGCGGTTGACTGAAGCTTTCTTT.

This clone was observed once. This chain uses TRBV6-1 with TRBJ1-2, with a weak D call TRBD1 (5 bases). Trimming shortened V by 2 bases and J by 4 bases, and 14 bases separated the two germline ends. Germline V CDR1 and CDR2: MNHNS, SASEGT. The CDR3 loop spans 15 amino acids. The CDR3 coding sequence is TGTGCCAGCAGTGAACCCGCAGGGTCTGGCTATGGCTACACCTTC. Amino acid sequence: CASSEPAGSGYGYTF.

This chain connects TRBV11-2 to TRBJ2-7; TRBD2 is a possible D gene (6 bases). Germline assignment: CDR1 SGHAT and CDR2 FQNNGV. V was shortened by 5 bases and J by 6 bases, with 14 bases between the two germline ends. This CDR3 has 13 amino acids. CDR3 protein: CASSPGTDGEQYF. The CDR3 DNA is TGTGCCAGCAGCCCTGGGACTGACGGCGAGCAGTACTTC.